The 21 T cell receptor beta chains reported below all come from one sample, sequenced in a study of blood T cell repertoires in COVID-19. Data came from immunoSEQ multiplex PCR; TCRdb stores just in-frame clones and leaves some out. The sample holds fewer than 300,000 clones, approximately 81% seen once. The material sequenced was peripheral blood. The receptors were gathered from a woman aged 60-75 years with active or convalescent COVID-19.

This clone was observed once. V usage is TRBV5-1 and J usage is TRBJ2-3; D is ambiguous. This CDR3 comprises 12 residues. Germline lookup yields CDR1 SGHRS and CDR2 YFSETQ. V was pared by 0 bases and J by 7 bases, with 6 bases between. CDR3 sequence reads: CASSLGLNTQYF. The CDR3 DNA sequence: TGCGCCAGCAGCTTGGGGCTGAATACGCAGTATTTT.

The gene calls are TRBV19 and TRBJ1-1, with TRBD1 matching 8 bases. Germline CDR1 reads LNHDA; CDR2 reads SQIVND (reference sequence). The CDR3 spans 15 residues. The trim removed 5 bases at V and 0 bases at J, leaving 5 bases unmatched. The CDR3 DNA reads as TGTGCCAGTAGTCTCCGGGACAGGTTGAACACTGAAGCTTTCTTT. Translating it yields CASSLRDRLNTEAFF.

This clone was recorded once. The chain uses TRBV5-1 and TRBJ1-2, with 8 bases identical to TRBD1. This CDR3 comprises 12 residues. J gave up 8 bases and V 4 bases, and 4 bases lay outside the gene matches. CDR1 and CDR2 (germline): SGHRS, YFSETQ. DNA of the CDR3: TGCGCCAGCAGCCCGACAGGGGACGGCTACACCTTC. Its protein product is CASSPTGDGYTF.

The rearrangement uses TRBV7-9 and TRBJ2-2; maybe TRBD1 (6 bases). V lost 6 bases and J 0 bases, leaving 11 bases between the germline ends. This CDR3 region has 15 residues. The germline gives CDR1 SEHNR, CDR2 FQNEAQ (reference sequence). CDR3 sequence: CASREQGTNTGELFF. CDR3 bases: TGTGCCAGCAGAGAACAGGGTACGAACACCGGGGAGCTGTTTTTT. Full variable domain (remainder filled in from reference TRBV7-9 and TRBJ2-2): DTGVSQNPRHKITKRGQNVTFRCDPISEHNRLYWYRQTLGQGPEFLTYFQNEAQLEKSRLLSDRFSAERPKGSFSTLEIQRTEQGDSAMYLCASREQGTNTGELFFGEGSRLTVL.

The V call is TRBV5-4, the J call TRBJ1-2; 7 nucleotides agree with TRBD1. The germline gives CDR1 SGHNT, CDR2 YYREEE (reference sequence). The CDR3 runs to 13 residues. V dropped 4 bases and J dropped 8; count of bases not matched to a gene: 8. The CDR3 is CASSTQGHGGYTF. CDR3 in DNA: TGTGCCAGCAGCACACAGGGGCACGGCGGCTACACCTTC. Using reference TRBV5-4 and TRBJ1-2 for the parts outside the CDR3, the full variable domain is ETGVTQSPTHLIKTRGQQVTLRCSSQSGHNTVSWYQQALGQGPQFIFQYYREEENGRGNFPPRFSGLQFPNYSSELNVNALELDDSALYLCASSTQGHGGYTFGSGTRLTVV.

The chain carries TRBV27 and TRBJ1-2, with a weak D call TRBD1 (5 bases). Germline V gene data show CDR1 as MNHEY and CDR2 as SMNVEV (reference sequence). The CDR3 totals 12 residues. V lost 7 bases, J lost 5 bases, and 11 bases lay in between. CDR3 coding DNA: TGTGCCAGCACCGGGGGGGGGTATGGCTACACCTTC. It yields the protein CASTGGGYGYTF.

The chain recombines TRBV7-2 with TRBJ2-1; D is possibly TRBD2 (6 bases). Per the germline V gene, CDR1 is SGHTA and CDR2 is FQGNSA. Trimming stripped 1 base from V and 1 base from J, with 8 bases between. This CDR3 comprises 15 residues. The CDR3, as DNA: TGTGCCAGCAGCTTAGGACTAGGTTCCTACAATGAGCAGTTCTTC. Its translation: CASSLGLGSYNEQFF.

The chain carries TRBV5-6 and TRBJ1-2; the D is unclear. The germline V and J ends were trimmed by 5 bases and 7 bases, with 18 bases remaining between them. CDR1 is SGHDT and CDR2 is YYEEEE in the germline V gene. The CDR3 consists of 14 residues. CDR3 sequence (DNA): TGTGCCAGCAGTCTCAGCGGAAGCCTTTTTGGCTACACCTTC. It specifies CASSLSGSLFGYTF. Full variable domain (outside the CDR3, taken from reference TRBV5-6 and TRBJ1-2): DAGVTQSPTHLIKTRGQQVTLRCSPKSGHDTVSWYQQALGQGPQFIFQYYEEEERQRGNFPDRFSGHQFPNYSSELNVNALLLGDSALYLCASSLSGSLFGYTFGSGTRLTVV.

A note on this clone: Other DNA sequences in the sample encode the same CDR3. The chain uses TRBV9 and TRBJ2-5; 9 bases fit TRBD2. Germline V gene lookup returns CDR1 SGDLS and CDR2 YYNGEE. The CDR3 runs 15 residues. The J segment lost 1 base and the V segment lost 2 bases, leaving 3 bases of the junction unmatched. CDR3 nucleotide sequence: TGTGCCAGCAGCGTGGGCGGGGGGGCCCAAGAGACCCAGTACTTC. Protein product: CASSVGGGAQETQYF.

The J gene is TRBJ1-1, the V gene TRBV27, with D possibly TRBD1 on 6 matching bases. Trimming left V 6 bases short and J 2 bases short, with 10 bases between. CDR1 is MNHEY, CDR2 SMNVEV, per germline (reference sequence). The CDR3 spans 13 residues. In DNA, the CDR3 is TGTGCCAGCAGCCACAGGGTCAACACTGAAGCTTTCTTT. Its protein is CASSHRVNTEAFF.

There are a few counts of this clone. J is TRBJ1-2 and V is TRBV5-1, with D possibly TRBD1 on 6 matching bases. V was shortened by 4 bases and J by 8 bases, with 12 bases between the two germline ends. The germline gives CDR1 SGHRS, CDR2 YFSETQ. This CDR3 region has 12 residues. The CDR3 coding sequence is TGCGCCAGCAGCGCCGACAGGTGGGGCTACACCTTC. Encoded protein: CASSADRWGYTF.

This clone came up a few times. DNA for the CDR3: TGTGCCAGTAGTATTGCGAAGGGGCACACCTACGAGCAGTACTTC. Translating gives CASSIAKGHTYEQYF. The rearrangement links TRBV19 to TRBJ2-7; TRBD1 is a possible D gene (5 bases). Trimming cost V 3 bases and J 2 bases, with 14 bases left between them. Germline assignment: CDR1 LNHDA and CDR2 SQIVND (reference sequence). There are 15 residues in the CDR3.

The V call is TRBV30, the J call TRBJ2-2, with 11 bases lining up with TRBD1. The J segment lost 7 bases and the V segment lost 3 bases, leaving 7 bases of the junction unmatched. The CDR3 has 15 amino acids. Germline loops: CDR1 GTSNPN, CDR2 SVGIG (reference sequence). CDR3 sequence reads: CAWRAGGQGGGELFF. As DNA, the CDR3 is TGTGCCTGGAGGGCCGGGGGACAGGGGGGCGGGGAGCTGTTTTTT.

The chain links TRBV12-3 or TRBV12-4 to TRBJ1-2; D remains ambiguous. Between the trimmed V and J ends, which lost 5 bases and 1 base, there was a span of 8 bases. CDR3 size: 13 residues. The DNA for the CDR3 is TGTGCCAGCAGTACCCAGATTAACTATGGCTACACCTTC. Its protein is CASSTQINYGYTF.

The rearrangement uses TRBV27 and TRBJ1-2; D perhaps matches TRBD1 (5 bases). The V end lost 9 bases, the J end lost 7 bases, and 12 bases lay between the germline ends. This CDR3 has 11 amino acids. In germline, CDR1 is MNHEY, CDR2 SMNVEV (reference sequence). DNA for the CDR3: TGTGCCAGTCAGGGTACCTCTGGCTACACCTTC. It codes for CASQGTSGYTF.

The CDR3 DNA follows: TGTGCCAGCAGCTTTGGCCTAAGCGGGAGTCAGCCCCAGCATTTT. It yields the protein CASSFGLSGSQPQHF. J is TRBJ1-5 and V is TRBV7-2; D unresolved. The length of the CDR3 is 15 residues. V shed 3 bases and J shed 6 bases, with 15 bases lying between them. Germline CDR1 and CDR2: SGHTA and FQGNSA.

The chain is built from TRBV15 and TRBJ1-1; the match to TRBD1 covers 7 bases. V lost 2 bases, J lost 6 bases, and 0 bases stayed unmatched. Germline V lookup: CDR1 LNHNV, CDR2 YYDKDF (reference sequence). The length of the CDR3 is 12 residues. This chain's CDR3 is CATSRQGAEAFF. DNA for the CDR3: TGTGCCACCAGCAGACAGGGGGCTGAAGCTTTCTTT.

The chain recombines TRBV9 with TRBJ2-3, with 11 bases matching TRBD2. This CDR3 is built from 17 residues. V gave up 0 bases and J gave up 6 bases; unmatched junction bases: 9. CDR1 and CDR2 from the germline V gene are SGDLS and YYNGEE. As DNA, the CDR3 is TGTGCCAGCAGCGTAGTTGGTAGCGGGGGGGTTTCCGATACGCAGTATTTT. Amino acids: CASSVVGSGGVSDTQYF.

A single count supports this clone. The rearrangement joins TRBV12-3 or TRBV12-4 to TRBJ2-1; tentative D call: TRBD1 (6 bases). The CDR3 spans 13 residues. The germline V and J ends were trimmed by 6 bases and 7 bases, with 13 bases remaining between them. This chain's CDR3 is CASSPGDENEQFF. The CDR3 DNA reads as TGTGCCAGCAGCCCAGGGGACGAAAATGAGCAGTTCTTC.

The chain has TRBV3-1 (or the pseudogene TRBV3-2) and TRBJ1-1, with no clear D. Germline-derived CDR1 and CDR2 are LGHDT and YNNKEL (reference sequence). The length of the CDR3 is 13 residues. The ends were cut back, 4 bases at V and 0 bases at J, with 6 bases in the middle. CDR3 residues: CASSLAMNTEAFF. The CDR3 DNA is TGTGCCAGCAGCCTAGCTATGAACACTGAAGCTTTCTTT.

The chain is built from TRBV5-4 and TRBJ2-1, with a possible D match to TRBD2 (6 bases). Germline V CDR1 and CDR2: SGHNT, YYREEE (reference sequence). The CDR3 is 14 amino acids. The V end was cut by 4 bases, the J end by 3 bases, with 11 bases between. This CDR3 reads CASSDGTLYNEQFF. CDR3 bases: TGTGCCAGCAGCGACGGGACTCTCTACAATGAGCAGTTCTTC. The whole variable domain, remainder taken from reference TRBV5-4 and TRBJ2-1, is ETGVTQSPTHLIKTRGQQVTLRCSSQSGHNTVSWYQQALGQGPQFIFQYYREEENGRGNFPPRFSGLQFPNYSSELNVNALELDDSALYLCASSDGTLYNEQFFGPGTRLTVL.